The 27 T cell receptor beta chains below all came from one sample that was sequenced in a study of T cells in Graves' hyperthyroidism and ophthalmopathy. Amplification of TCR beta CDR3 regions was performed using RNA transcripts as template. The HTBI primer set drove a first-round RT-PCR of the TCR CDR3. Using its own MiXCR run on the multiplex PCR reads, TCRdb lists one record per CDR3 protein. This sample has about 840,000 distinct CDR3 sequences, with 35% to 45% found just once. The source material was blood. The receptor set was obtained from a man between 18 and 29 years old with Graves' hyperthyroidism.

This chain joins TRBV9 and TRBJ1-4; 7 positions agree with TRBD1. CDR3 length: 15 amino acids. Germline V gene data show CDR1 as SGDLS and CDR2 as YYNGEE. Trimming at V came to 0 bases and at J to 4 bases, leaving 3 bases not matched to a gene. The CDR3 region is CASSVGDSNNEKLFF. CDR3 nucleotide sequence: TGTGCCAGCAGCGTAGGGGACAGCAATAATGAAAAACTGTTTTTT.

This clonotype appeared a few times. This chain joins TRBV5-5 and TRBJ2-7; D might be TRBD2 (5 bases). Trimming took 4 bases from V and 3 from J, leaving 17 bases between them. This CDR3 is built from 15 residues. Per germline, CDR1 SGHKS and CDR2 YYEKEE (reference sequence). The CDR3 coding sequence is TGTGCCAGCAGCCCTAGCTCCGGACCGGACTACGAGCAGTACTTC. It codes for CASSPSSGPDYEQYF.

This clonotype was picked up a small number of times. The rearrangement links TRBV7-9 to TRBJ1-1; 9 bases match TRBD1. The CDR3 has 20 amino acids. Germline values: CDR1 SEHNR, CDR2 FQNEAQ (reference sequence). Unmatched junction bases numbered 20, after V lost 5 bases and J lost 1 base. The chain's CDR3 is CASSPRTGAAAQGANTEAFF. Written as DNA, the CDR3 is TGTGCCAGCAGCCCCAGGACAGGGGCAGCGGCCCAGGGGGCGAACACTGAAGCTTTCTTT.

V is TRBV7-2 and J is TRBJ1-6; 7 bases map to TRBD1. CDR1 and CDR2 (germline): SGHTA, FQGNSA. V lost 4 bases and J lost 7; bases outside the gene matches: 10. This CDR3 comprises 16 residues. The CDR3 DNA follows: TGTGCCAGCAGCTCAGCGACTGGGACAGCAAATTCACCCCTCCACTTT. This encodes CASSSATGTANSPLHF.

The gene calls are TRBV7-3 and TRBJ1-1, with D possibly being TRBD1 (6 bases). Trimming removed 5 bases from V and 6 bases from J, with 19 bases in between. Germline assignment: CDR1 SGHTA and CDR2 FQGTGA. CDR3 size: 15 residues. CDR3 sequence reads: CASSQGRGGDPEAFF. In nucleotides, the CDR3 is TGTGCCAGCAGCCAAGGTAGAGGGGGGGACCCTGAAGCTTTCTTT.

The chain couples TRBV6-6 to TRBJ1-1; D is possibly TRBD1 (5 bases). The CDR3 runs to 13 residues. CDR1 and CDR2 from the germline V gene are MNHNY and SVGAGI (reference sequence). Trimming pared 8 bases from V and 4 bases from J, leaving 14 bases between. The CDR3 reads CASRGDAGTEAFF. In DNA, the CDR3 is TGTGCCAGCCGAGGGGACGCAGGCACTGAAGCTTTCTTT.

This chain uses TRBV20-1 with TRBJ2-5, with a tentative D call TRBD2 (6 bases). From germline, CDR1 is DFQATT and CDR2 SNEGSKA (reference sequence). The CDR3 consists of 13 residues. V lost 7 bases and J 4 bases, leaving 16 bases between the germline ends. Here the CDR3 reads CSGWRGRGETQYF. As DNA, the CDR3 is TGCAGTGGATGGCGGGGCCGGGGAGAGACCCAGTACTTC.

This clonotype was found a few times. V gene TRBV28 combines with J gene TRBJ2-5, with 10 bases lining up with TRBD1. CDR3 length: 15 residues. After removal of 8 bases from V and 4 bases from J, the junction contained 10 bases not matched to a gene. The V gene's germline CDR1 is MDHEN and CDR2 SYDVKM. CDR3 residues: CASRAGTGAGETQYF. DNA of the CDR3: TGTGCCAGCCGCGCCGGGACAGGGGCGGGAGAGACCCAGTACTTC.

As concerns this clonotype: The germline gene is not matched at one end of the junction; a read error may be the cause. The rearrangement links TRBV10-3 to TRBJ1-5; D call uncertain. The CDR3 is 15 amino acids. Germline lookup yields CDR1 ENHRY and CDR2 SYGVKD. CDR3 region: CASSPGVATNQPQHF. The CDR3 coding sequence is TGTGCCAGCAGTCCCGGGGTGGCGACAAATCAGCCCCAGCATTTT.

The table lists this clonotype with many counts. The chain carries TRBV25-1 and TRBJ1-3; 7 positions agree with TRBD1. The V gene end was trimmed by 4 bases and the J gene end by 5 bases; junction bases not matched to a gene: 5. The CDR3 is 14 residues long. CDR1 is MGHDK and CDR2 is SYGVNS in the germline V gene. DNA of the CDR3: TGTGCCAGCAGTGCGGACAGGCTGAGAAACACCATATATTTT. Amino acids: CASSADRLRNTIYF.

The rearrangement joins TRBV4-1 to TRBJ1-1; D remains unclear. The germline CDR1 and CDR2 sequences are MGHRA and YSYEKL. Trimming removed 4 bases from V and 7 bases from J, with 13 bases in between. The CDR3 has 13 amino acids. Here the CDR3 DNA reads TGCGCCAGCAGCCCCTCGAGTCAGCTTGAAGCTTTCTTT. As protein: CASSPSSQLEAFF.

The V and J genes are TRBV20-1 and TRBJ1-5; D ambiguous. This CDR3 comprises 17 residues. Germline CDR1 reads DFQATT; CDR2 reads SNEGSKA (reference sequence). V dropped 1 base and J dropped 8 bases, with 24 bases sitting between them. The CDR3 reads CSARVRGDRTGIKPQHF. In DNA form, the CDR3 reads TGCAGTGCTAGAGTCCGAGGCGATAGGACGGGGATCAAGCCCCAGCATTTT.

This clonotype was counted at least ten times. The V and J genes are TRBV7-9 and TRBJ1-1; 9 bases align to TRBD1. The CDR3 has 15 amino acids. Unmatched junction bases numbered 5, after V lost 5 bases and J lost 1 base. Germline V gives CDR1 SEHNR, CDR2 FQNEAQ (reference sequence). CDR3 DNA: TGTGCCAGCAGCACCGGGACAGGGACGAACACTGAAGCTTTCTTT. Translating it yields CASSTGTGTNTEAFF.

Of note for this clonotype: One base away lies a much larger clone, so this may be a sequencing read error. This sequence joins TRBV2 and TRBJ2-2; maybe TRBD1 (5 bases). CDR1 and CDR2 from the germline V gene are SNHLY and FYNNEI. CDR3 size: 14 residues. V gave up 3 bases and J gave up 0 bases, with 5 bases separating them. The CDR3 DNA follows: TGTGCCAGCAGTGAGACAGCGAACACCGGGGAGCTGTTTTTT. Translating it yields CASSETANTGELFF.

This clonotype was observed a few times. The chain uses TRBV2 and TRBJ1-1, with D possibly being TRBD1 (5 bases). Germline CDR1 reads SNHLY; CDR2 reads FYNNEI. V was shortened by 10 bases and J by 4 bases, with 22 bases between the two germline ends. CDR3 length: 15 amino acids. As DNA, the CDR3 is TGTGCCACCGAAATCCCCAGGGAGGGGATCACTGAAGCTTTCTTT. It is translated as CATEIPREGITEAFF.

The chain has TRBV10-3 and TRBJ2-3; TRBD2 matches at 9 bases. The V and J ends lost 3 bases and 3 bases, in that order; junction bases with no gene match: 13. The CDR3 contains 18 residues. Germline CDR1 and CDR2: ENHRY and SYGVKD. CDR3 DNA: TGTGCCATCAGTGATCAAAGGGGTAGCGGGAGTGGAACAGATACGCAGTATTTT. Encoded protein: CAISDQRGSGSGTDTQYF.

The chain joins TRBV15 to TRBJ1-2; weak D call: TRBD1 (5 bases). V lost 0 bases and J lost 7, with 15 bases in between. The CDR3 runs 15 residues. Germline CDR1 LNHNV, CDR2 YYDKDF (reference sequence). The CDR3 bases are TGTGCCACCAGCAGAGATGAGGGCAGGGAGGTTGGCTACACCTTC. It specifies CATSRDEGREVGYTF.

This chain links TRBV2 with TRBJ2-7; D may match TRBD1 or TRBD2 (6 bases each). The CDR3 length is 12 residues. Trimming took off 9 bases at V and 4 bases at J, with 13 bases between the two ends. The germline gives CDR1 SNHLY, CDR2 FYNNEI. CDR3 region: CASSGAPYEQYF. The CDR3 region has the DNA TGTGCCAGTTCGGGGGCGCCGTACGAGCAGTACTTC. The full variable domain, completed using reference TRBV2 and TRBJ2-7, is EPEVTQTPSHQVTQMGQEVILRCVPISNHLYFYWYRQILGQKVEFLVSFYNNEISEKSEIFDDQFSVERPDGSNFTLKIRSTKLEDSAMYFCASSGAPYEQYFGPGTRLTVT.

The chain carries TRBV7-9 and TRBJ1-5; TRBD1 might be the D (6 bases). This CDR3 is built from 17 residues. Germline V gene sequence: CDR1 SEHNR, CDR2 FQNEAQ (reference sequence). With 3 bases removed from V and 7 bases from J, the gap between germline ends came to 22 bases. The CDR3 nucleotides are TGTGCCAGCAGCTTCGAAACGGACAGTCACTTGGGGCAGCCCCAGCATTTT. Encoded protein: CASSFETDSHLGQPQHF.

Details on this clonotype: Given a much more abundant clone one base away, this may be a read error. CDR3 bases: TGTGCCAGCAGTTACAGGGGCAAGGGTGGCTACACCTTC. Translation gives CASSYRGKGGYTF. This sequence joins TRBV10-3 and TRBJ1-2, with TRBD1 matching 7 bases. CDR1 is ENHRY, CDR2 SYGVKD, per germline. This CDR3 region has 13 residues.

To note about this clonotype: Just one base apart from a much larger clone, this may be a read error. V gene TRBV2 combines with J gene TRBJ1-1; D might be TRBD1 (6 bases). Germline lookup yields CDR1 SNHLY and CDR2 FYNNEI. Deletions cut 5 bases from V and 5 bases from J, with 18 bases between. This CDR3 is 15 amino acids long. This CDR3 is CASSPGGGRGTEAFF. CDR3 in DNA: TGTGCCAGCAGTCCCGGGGGGGGCCGGGGGACTGAAGCTTTCTTT.

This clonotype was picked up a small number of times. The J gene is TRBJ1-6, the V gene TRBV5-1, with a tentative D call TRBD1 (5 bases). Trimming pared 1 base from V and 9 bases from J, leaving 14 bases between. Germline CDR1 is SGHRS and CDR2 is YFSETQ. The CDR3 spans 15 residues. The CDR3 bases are TGCGCCAGCAGCTTGAGTATGGGGGACCTTTCACCCCTCCACTTT. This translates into CASSLSMGDLSPLHF.

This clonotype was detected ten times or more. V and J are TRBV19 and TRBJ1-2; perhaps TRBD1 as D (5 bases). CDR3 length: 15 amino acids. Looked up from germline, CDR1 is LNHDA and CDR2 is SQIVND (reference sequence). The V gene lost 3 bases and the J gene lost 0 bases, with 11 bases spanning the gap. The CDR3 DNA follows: TGTGCCAGTAGTATCGGAGCAGGGCCTAACTATGGCTACACCTTC. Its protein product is CASSIGAGPNYGYTF.

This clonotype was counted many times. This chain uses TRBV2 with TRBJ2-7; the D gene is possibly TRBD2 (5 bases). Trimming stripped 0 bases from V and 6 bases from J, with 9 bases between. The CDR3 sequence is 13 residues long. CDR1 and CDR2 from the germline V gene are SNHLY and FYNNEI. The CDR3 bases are TGTGCCAGCAGTGAAGCGGACTGGATCGAGCAGTACTTC. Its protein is CASSEADWIEQYF.

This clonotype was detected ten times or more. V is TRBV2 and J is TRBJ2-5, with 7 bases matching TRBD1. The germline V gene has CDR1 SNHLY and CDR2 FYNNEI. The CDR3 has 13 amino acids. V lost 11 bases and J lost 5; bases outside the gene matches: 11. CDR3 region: CAGQRGLGETQYF. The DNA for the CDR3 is TGTGCCGGCCAGAGGGGGCTCGGGGAGACCCAGTACTTC.

The CDR3 DNA sequence: TGTGCCAGCAGCAACAGGGGAAACGCCGAGCAGTACTTC. Its translation is CASSNRGNAEQYF. J is TRBJ2-7 and V is TRBV2; TRBD1 aligns across 7 bases. The CDR3 extends over 13 amino acids. V shed 6 bases and J 6 bases; nucleotides not matched to a gene: 8. Germline CDR1 and CDR2: SNHLY and FYNNEI.

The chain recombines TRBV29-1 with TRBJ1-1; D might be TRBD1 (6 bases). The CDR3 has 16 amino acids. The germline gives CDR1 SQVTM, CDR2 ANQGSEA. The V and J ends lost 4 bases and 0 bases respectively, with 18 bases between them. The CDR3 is CSVGEGGLTMNTEAFF. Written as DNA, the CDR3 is TGCAGCGTTGGGGAGGGGGGGTTAACAATGAACACTGAAGCTTTCTTT.